The present TCR beta chain was sequenced within a study of blood T cell repertoires in COVID-19. As for the study in general: COVID-19 samples collected from the United States, Italy and Spain covered acute and convalescent phases.

Produced via immunoSEQ multiplex PCR; TCRdb's table is partial and in-frame only. The table includes 150,000 to 180,000 clones, around 83% detected once. This CDR3 contains 17 residues. The germline V gene encodes CDR1 SGHTA and CDR2 FQGNSA. Trimming shortened V by 5 bases and J by 0 bases, and 14 bases separated the two germline ends. This clonotype originated in a woman aged 60-70 years with COVID-19, enrolled during active disease. The sample was peripheral blood. This chain uses TRBV7-2 with TRBJ2-6; D gene ambiguous. The CDR3 reads CASSILSTRSGANVLTF. In DNA, the CDR3 is TGTGCCAGCAGCATCCTAAGCACGCGCTCTGGGGCCAACGTCCTGACTTTC.